Listed below are T cell receptor beta chains from one sample, sequenced in a study of T cell repertoires in cytomegalovirus infection. TCRdb re-called the reads with MiXCR, one entry per CDR3 protein. Altogether fewer than 200,000 distinct CDR3 sequences are present, roughly a fifth being singletons, with the ten largest covering approximately 2.9%. The sequencing sample was made of PBMCs. These receptors all stem from a human donor in good health (CMV status not recorded). Some clones in this sample may be carry-over from other donors' samples. Each CDR3 is given with its conserved first and last residue. A D gene is named only where the DNA matches it firmly. Not every row has a clone size; where given, it reads once, few, many or a size class.

size,D,length,V,J,DNA,CDR3
.,.,16,TRBV6-2/TRBV6-3,TRBJ2-1,TGTGCCAGCCGATCCCTGGACTCGGGGTTTTACAATGAGCAGTTCTTC,CASRSLDSGFYNEQFF
.,.,14,TRBV7-2,TRBJ2-5,TGTGCCAGCACCGCTGGGAGGCGAGGGGAGACCCAGTACTTC,CASTAGRRGETQYF
many,.,16,TRBV4-1,TRBJ1-1,TGCGCCAGCAGCCAAAAGGTTGCAGGGGCGAACACTGAAGCTTTCTTT,CASSQKVAGANTEAFF
.,TRBD2,15,TRBV19,TRBJ2-7,TGTGCCAGTAGTTTAACCCTCGGGACTAGTAGCGAGCAGTACTTC,CASSLTLGTSSEQYF
.,.,11,TRBV29-1,TRBJ1-1,TGCAGCGTTGCTGCTGGCACTGAAGCTTTCTTT,CSVAAGTEAFF
many,TRBD2,17,TRBV7-3,TRBJ2-1,TGTGCCAGCAGCTTAACGGGGGGGACCCATGGTTACAATGAGCAGTTCTTC,CASSLTGGTHGYNEQFF
.,.,15,TRBV11-2,TRBJ1-6,TGTGCCAGCAGCTCCTCTGGCATATTTGCTTCACCCCTCCACTTT,CASSSSGIFASPLHF
few,TRBD1,15,TRBV12-3/TRBV12-4,TRBJ2-1,TGTGCCAGCAGTCAAGGGACAGGGGTTTGGAATGAGCAGTTCTTC,CASSQGTGVWNEQFF
few,.,16,TRBV7-9,TRBJ2-7,TGTGCCAGCAGCAACAGGGACACCCACCATTTCTACGAGCAGTACTTC,CASSNRDTHHFYEQYF
many,.,13,TRBV7-2,TRBJ2-5,TGTGCCAGCAGCTTGGACTGGCAAGAGACCCAGTACTTC,CASSLDWQETQYF
.,.,15,TRBV3-1,TRBJ2-4,TGTGCCAGCAGCCAAGATCTCGGACAACCCAGGATTCAGTACTTC,CASSQDLGQPRIQYF
few,.,12,TRBV14,TRBJ2-7,TGTGCCAGCAGCCAAGTCTCCTACGAGCAGTACTTC,CASSQVSYEQYF
.,.,12,TRBV15,TRBJ1-1,TGTGCCACCAGCAGCCTTCCCCCCGAAGCTTTCTTT,CATSSLPPEAFF
.,TRBD2,15,TRBV20-1,TRBJ2-7,TGCAGTGCATCGAGACCCCGGACTAGCGTACGCGAGCAGTACTTC,CSASRPRTSVREQYF
few,.,13,TRBV5-8,TRBJ2-5,TGTGCCAGCAGCCCTCAGCAATTTGGCACCCAGTACTTC,CASSPQQFGTQYF
many,.,15,TRBV12-3/TRBV12-4,TRBJ1-1,TGTGCCAGCAGCTCCCCCGGGGGGCGGTGGACTGAAGCTTTCTTT,CASSSPGGRWTEAFF
many,.,14,TRBV7-9,TRBJ1-4,TGTGCCAGCAGCTCCGCCCTGGGACCTGAAAAACTGTTTTTT,CASSSALGPEKLFF
few,TRBD1,15,TRBV19,TRBJ2-7,TGTGCCAGTAGTATTTTTGGCAGGGGGATCGACGAGCAGTACTTC,CASSIFGRGIDEQYF
.,.,13,TRBV20-1,TRBJ1-2,TGCAGTGCTGGAACCCGGGGGGGCTATGGCTACACCTTC,CSAGTRGGYGYTF
.,TRBD2,17,TRBV30,TRBJ2-1,TGTGCCTGGAGTGTACATAGGGGACTAGCGGGAGGCGCTGAGCAGTTCTTC,CAWSVHRGLAGGAEQFF
few,TRBD1,15,TRBV19,TRBJ2-1,TGTGCCAGTACGCAAACCGGGACAGGGTACAATGAGCAGTTCTTC,CASTQTGTGYNEQFF
many,.,13,TRBV28,TRBJ2-1,TGTGCCAGCAGTCAACCCCAGGGGCTGTTGCAGTTCTTC,CASSQPQGLLQFF
many,TRBD2,13,TRBV7-9,TRBJ2-5,TGTGCCAGCAGCTTAGGGACTAGCGGACCCCAACCCTTC,CASSLGTSGPQPF
once,.,12,TRBV20-1,TRBJ1-2,TGCAGTGCTAGACAGGTCGACTATGGCTACACCTTC,CSARQVDYGYTF
many,.,14,TRBV11-2,TRBJ2-3,TGTGCCAGCAGCTTAAGGGACCACACAGATACGCAGTATTTT,CASSLRDHTDTQYF
few,.,15,TRBV12-3/TRBV12-4,TRBJ1-5,TGTGCCAGCAGTTTAGCAGGGGGTCTTAGTCAGCCCCAGCATTTT,CASSLAGGLSQPQHF
many,.,17,TRBV6-5,TRBJ2-6,.,CASTQAGFGSGANVLTF
few,.,14,TRBV28,TRBJ2-4,TGTGCCAGCAGAGGGGCAGGAGCCAAAAACATTCAGTACTTC,CASRGAGAKNIQYF
.,.,14,TRBV28,TRBJ1-1,TGTGCCAGCAGCCCTGCCGTAGTCAACACTGAAGCTTTCTTT,CASSPAVVNTEAFF